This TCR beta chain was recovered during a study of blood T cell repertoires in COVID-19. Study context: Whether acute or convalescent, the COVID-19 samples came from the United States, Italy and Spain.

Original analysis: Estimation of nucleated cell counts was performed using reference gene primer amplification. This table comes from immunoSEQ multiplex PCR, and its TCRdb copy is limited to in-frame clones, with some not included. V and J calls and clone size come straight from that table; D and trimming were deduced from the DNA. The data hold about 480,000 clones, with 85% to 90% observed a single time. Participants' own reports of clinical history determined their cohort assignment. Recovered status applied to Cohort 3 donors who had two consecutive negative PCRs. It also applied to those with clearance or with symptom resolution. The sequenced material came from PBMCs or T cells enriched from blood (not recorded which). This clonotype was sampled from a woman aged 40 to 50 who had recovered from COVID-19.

The CDR3 DNA reads TGTGCCAGCATGGCTGCCCTCGGGGTGTATGAAGCTTTCTTT. Its translation: CASMAALGVYEAFF. The J gene is TRBJ1-1, the V gene TRBV6-5; D is uncertain. Germline V gives CDR1 MNHEY, CDR2 SVGAGI. The V gene lost 7 bases and the J gene lost 7 bases, with 19 bases spanning the gap. The CDR3 is 14 amino acids.